This record covers a single T cell receptor beta chain. The data stem from a study of T cell responses to AZD1222 COVID-19 vaccine. Per germline, CDR1 SNHLY and CDR2 FYNNEI. V was clipped by 1 base and J by 7 bases; unmatched bases: 6. This CDR3 comprises 15 residues. Repertoires were generated with immunoSEQ multiplex PCR, while TCRdb's copy carries only in-frame clones and drops some. The sample holds around 79,000 clones, roughly nine tenths seen once. The sequence was collected from an adult in good health. The source was peripheral blood, collected on day 0 of AZD1222 vaccination. The rearrangement uses TRBV2 and TRBJ1-5; TRBD1 agrees at 8 bases. The CDR3 spells CASSEGQGAWQPQHF. The CDR3 nucleotides are TGTGCCAGCAGTGAAGGGCAGGGGGCTTGGCAGCCCCAGCATTTT.